Presented here are 5 T cell receptor beta chains from one specimen sequenced in a study of glioma-infiltrating T cells after dendritic cell vaccination. Profiling relied on immunoSEQ multiplex PCR, and the TCRdb table lists in-frame clones only, not all of them. The table lists 90,000 or so clones, around 85% of them singletons. The material was blood, obtained before dendritic cell vaccination. Receptors were obtained from a human donor with glioblastoma.

The chain combines TRBV7-9 with TRBJ1-1; unclear D gene. Germline V gives CDR1 SEHNR, CDR2 FQNEAQ (reference sequence). V gave up 5 bases and J gave up 7 bases, with 5 bases separating them. The length of the CDR3 is 10 residues. The CDR3 nucleotides read TGTGCCAGCAGCCAGGTTGAAGCTTTCTTT. The encoded protein is CASSQVEAFF.

J is TRBJ1-2 and V is TRBV6-5; 8 bases map to TRBD1. Germline V CDR1 and CDR2: MNHEY, SVGAGI. Trimming removed 6 bases from V and 8 bases from J; junction bases left unmatched: 11. The CDR3 totals 14 residues. The CDR3: CASRPWTGNGGYTF. The CDR3 nucleotides are TGTGCCAGCAGACCTTGGACAGGGAATGGAGGCTACACCTTC.

As regards this clone: In the same sample, other DNA sequences code for this CDR3. The CDR3, as DNA: TGCGCCAGCAGCAGAGGGGAGGGCACTGAAGCTTTCTTT. It codes for CASSRGEGTEAFF. V and J are TRBV5-1 and TRBJ1-1; D possibly corresponds to TRBD1 (5 bases). V was pared by 4 bases and J by 4 bases, with 11 bases between. CDR3 size: 13 residues. CDR1 and CDR2 (germline): SGHRS, YFSETQ.

The chain combines TRBV27 with TRBJ1-5; weak D call: TRBD1 (5 bases). Germline loops: CDR1 MNHEY, CDR2 SMNVEV (reference sequence). This CDR3 comprises 13 residues. The ends were cut back, 3 bases at V and 4 bases at J, with 7 bases in the middle. CDR3 in amino acids: CASSFQGNQPQHF. The CDR3 nucleotides read TGTGCCAGCAGTTTTCAGGGAAATCAGCCCCAGCATTTT.

This clone was seen just once. The final CDR3 position lacks the conserved phenylalanine or tryptophan, pointing to a likely read error. The DNA is left out, because the CDR3 cannot be placed on it with certainty; the CDR3 is given as TCRdb lists it. The rearrangement links TRBV11-1 to TRBJ2-7; TRBD2, as called in the table, went unchecked against the DNA. The CDR3 adds up to 15 amino acids, both ends counted. Germline values: CDR1 SGHAT, CDR2 FQDESV (reference sequence). The CDR3 here is CASSQDGLAGATPYL.